What follows are 25 T cell receptor beta chains derived from one specimen sequenced in a study of identifying expanded T cells in peripheral blood. Profiling relied on immunoSEQ multiplex PCR, and the TCRdb table lists in-frame clones only, not all of them. Altogether about 76,000 clones are present, approximately 84% being singletons, with the ten largest covering around 18%. The sequencing sample was made of blood. The receptors were sampled from a person between 18 and 75 years old in good health.

There are a few counts of this clone. J is TRBJ2-7 and V is TRBV9; 9 bases are a match to TRBD2. Germline CDR1 reads SGDLS; CDR2 reads YYNGEE. Trimming removed 2 bases from V and 6 bases from J; junction bases left unmatched: 3. The CDR3 length is 13 residues. The DNA for the CDR3 is TGTGCCAGCAGCGTGGGACTAGCTCGCGAGCAGTACTTC. Translating gives CASSVGLAREQYF.

The rearrangement links TRBV28 to TRBJ1-5, with D possibly matching TRBD1 (6 bases). The V gene's germline CDR1 is MDHEN and CDR2 SYDVKM. V shed 6 bases and J shed 3 bases, with 12 bases lying between them. CDR3 size: 14 residues. CDR3 in DNA: TGTGCCAGCAGCCTGTACAGGGTCAATCAGCCCCAGCATTTT. As protein: CASSLYRVNQPQHF. Variable domain in full (rest from reference TRBV28 and TRBJ1-5): DVKVTQSSRYLVKRTGEKVFLECVQDMDHENMFWYRQDPGLGLRLIYFSYDVKMKEKGDIPEGYSVSREKKERFSLILESASTNQTSMYLCASSLYRVNQPQHFGDGTRLSIL.

The chain carries TRBV9 and TRBJ2-1; 7 bases are a match to TRBD2. Germline values: CDR1 SGDLS, CDR2 YYNGEE. This CDR3 comprises 15 residues. J gave up 7 bases and V 0 bases, and 7 bases lay outside the gene matches. CDR3 bases: TGTGCCAGCAGCGTAGACCCTAGCGGATGGAATGAGCAGTTCTTC. Translation gives CASSVDPSGWNEQFF. The variable domain in full, with the rest retrieved from reference TRBV9 and TRBJ2-1, is DSGVTQTPKHLITATGQRVTLRCSPRSGDLSVYWYQQSLDQGLQFLIQYYNGEERAKGNILERFSAQQFPDLHSELNLSSLELGDSALYFCASSVDPSGWNEQFFGPGTRLTVL.

This chain uses TRBV15 with TRBJ2-1, with TRBD2 identical over 8 bases. The CDR3 is made up of 16 amino acids. Germline CDR1 LNHNV, CDR2 YYDKDF (reference sequence). Germline trimming cut 1 base from V and 4 bases from J; bases unmatched to any gene: 6. The CDR3 DNA sequence: TGTGCCACCAGCAGAGTCGGCCTAGCGGGTTACAATGAGCAGTTCTTC. It yields the protein CATSRVGLAGYNEQFF.

The chain uses TRBV4-3 and TRBJ1-1, with 8 bases fitting TRBD1. There are 13 residues in the CDR3. V trimming: 0 bases; J trimming: 11 bases; junction bases outside the gene matches: 5. The germline V gene encodes CDR1 LGHNA and CDR2 YSLEER. Here the CDR3 reads CASSQDQGQAAFF. In DNA, the CDR3 is TGCGCCAGCAGCCAAGATCAGGGACAGGCGGCTTTCTTT.

V gene TRBV4-3 combines with J gene TRBJ2-2, with unresolved D. Deletions cut 1 base from V and 2 bases from J, with 17 bases between. CDR1 and CDR2 (germline): LGHNA, YSLEER. This CDR3 comprises 18 residues. The CDR3 region is CASSQVIPLGANTGELFF. The CDR3 DNA reads TGCGCCAGCAGCCAAGTAATACCGCTTGGTGCTAACACCGGGGAGCTGTTTTTT.

The V call is TRBV6-1, the J call TRBJ2-7; a weak D match, TRBD2 (5 bases). Trimming left V 0 bases short and J 2 bases short, with 11 bases between. Per the germline V gene, CDR1 is MNHNS and CDR2 is SASEGT. The CDR3 is made up of 15 amino acids. CDR3 in DNA: TGTGCCAGCAGTGAAGCGGTAAGCGGTACCTACGAGCAGTACTTC. This encodes CASSEAVSGTYEQYF.

At least ten counts were recorded for this clone. The genes are TRBV7-2 and TRBJ2-1, with TRBD2 identical over 9 bases. From germline, CDR1 is SGHTA and CDR2 FQGNSA. V dropped 3 bases and J dropped 8; count of bases not matched to a gene: 5. The CDR3 is 14 amino acids. This chain's CDR3 is CASSFRKREDEQFF. In DNA, the CDR3 is TGTGCCAGCAGCTTCCGGAAGCGGGAGGATGAGCAGTTCTTC.

This chain connects TRBV4-3 to TRBJ1-1; a possible D gene is TRBD1 (6 bases). V was cut by 1 base and J by 2 bases, with 14 bases left in between. This CDR3 has 16 amino acids. Germline-derived CDR1 and CDR2 are LGHNA and YSLEER. The CDR3 nucleotides read TGCGCCAGCAGCCAAGGGGAGGGGGTAGGTAACACTGAAGCTTTCTTT. Its protein is CASSQGEGVGNTEAFF.

This clone occurred many times. The V and J genes are TRBV9 and TRBJ2-7, with 9 bases aligning to TRBD2. The CDR3 has 19 residues. Germline lookup yields CDR1 SGDLS and CDR2 YYNGEE. With V trimmed by 4 bases and J by 0 bases, 17 bases remained unmatched. CDR3 protein: CASSQGTSETSGSSYEQYF. The CDR3, as DNA: TGTGCCAGCAGCCAGGGGACCTCCGAGACTAGCGGTAGCTCCTACGAGCAGTACTTC.

This clone has just a few counts. V is TRBV29-1 and J is TRBJ2-2; 8 bases are shared with TRBD2. Germline V gene sequence: CDR1 SQVTM, CDR2 ANQGSEA. The CDR3 extends over 11 amino acids. Germline trimming cut 4 bases from V and 13 bases from J; bases unmatched to any gene: 5. The chain's CDR3 is CSVVGGGTLFF. The CDR3 DNA reads as TGCAGCGTTGTGGGCGGGGGGACGCTGTTTTTT.

The chain combines TRBV28 with TRBJ1-3, with D tentatively TRBD1 (5 bases). This CDR3 contains 19 residues. V was cut by 0 bases and J by 0 bases, with 18 bases left in between. In germline, CDR1 is MDHEN, CDR2 SYDVKM. The DNA of the CDR3 is TGTGCCAGCAGTTTATGGGAGGTATCGTCAGGGAACTCTGGAAACACCATATATTTT. As protein: CASSLWEVSSGNSGNTIYF.

The CDR3 DNA follows: TGTGCCGACGGGGGAGCACAGAACTCCTACGAGCAGTACTTC. Its protein is CADGGAQNSYEQYF. This sequence joins TRBV21-1 and TRBJ2-7; the listed D gene, TRBD2, was not tested against the DNA. TRBV21-1 is a listed pseudogene. The CDR3 is 14 residues long.

This chain connects TRBV7-2 to TRBJ2-3; 7 bases are a match to TRBD1. V shed 6 bases and J 2 bases; nucleotides not matched to a gene: 8. The CDR3 loop spans 15 amino acids. Germline V gene data show CDR1 as SGHTA and CDR2 as FQGNSA. The CDR3 region has the DNA TGTGCCAGCAGACCGCCGGGACAGCACACAGATACGCAGTATTTT. This sequence encodes CASRPPGQHTDTQYF.

This clone was detected only once. The J gene is TRBJ2-7, the V gene TRBV9, with D perhaps TRBD2 (6 bases). The CDR3 has 15 amino acids. Germline V gene data show CDR1 as SGDLS and CDR2 as YYNGEE. V was cut by 2 bases and J by 7 bases, with 19 bases left in between. CDR3 in DNA: TGTGCCAGCAGCGTTGGAGTAGGAGGGGCGGGTGAGCAGTACTTC. It codes for CASSVGVGGAGEQYF.

The V and J genes are TRBV9 and TRBJ2-2; 10 bases are a match to TRBD2. The trim removed 3 bases at V and 6 bases at J, leaving 8 bases unmatched. Germline V gene lookup returns CDR1 SGDLS and CDR2 YYNGEE. The CDR3 covers 16 residues. The DNA for the CDR3 is TGTGCCAGCAGCGCCAGGCTAGCGGGAGTTCCCGGGGAGCTGTTTTTT. Its protein is CASSARLAGVPGELFF.

The chain couples TRBV19 to TRBJ2-3; no definite D call. This CDR3 is built from 14 residues. Germline assignment: CDR1 LNHDA and CDR2 SQIVND (reference sequence). The V end lost 3 bases, the J end lost 4 bases, and 11 bases lay between the germline ends. CDR3 in amino acids: CASSIIGGADTQYF. CDR3 in DNA: TGTGCCAGTAGTATTATTGGTGGCGCAGATACGCAGTATTTT.

The chain uses TRBV30 and TRBJ2-3, with D maybe TRBD2 (5 bases). The germline gives CDR1 GTSNPN, CDR2 SVGIG (reference sequence). The ends were cut back, 5 bases at V and 5 bases at J, with 14 bases in the middle. The CDR3 runs 13 residues. The CDR3 region is CAWDRESRDTQYF. The CDR3 DNA reads TGTGCCTGGGACCGGGAATCAAGAGATACGCAGTATTTT.

The chain recombines TRBV30 with TRBJ2-3; maybe TRBD1 (7 bases). Trimming shortened V by 3 bases and J by 0 bases, and 25 bases separated the two germline ends. The length of the CDR3 is 19 residues. The germline V gene encodes CDR1 GTSNPN and CDR2 SVGIG (reference sequence). This chain's CDR3 is CAWRVTTGDFLTSTDTQYF. DNA for the CDR3: TGTGCCTGGAGGGTTACCACAGGGGACTTCCTCACTAGCACAGATACGCAGTATTTT.

This clone was recorded once. This rearrangement joins TRBV18 to TRBJ1-2; D is possibly TRBD1 (6 bases). Germline-derived CDR1 and CDR2 are KGHSH and LQKENI. Trimming took off 5 bases at V and 2 bases at J, with 9 bases between the two ends. This CDR3 is 13 amino acids long. The CDR3 DNA reads as TGTGCCAGCTCATCCGACAGGAACTATGGCTACACCTTC. Its protein product is CASSSDRNYGYTF.

This clone was counted a single time. At one of its ends the junction is not consistent with the germline gene, which may arise from a read error. The chain is built from TRBV6-5 and TRBJ1-4; 9 nucleotides agree with TRBD1. The CDR3 sequence is 13 residues long. Germline CDR1 MNHEY, CDR2 SVGAGI. The CDR3 DNA sequence: TGTGCCAGCAGTTGGGGACAGGGCGGGGAACTGTCTTTT. As protein: CASSWGQGGELSF.

This chain joins TRBV7-3 and TRBJ2-7; TRBD2 is a possible D gene (6 bases). CDR3 size: 14 residues. Looked up from germline, CDR1 is SGHTA and CDR2 is FQGTGA. V gave up 5 bases and J gave up 3 bases, with 14 bases separating them. This CDR3 reads CASSAGTGGYEQYF. The CDR3, as DNA: TGTGCCAGCAGCGCAGGGACCGGGGGCTACGAGCAGTACTTC.

The chain recombines TRBV7-3 with TRBJ2-5; D might be TRBD1 (5 bases). From germline, CDR1 is SGHTA and CDR2 FQGTGA. The CDR3 contains 16 residues. V lost 0 bases to trimming and J lost 4 bases, with 15 bases between them. CDR3 nucleotide sequence: TGTGCCAGCAGCTTAACTGCGCCAGGGTTGGGAGAGACCCAGTACTTC. This gives the protein CASSLTAPGLGETQYF.

The genes are TRBV4-1 and TRBJ2-3; possible D gene TRBD1, 6 bases. V lost 1 base and J 3 bases, leaving 11 bases between the germline ends. There are 15 residues in the CDR3. Germline V gene lookup returns CDR1 MGHRA and CDR2 YSYEKL. The CDR3 loop is CASSQGGTTTDTQYF. The DNA for the CDR3 is TGCGCCAGCAGCCAAGGTGGGACAACTACAGATACGCAGTATTTT.

The rearrangement links TRBV19 to TRBJ1-1; no reliable D call. This CDR3 has 15 residues. V was shortened by 3 bases and J by 1 base, with 12 bases between the two germline ends. The germline CDR1 and CDR2 sequences are LNHDA and SQIVND (reference sequence). The CDR3 region has the DNA TGTGCCAGTAGTATTGCGGCGCGGGAGAACACTGAAGCTTTCTTT. It specifies CASSIAARENTEAFF.